Below are 26 T cell receptor beta chains sequenced from a single sample in a study of multiple sclerosis patients with progressive multifocal leukoencephalopathy. Time point given: around eleven months of natalizumab therapy. Generated by immunoSEQ multiplex PCR, the TCRdb table keeps only in-frame clones and is missing some. The sample lists fewer than 35,000 clones, around 87% occurring once. The specimen was PBMCs, collected from a patient treated with natalizumab. The receptor set was obtained from a human donor with multiple sclerosis.

The V call is TRBV7-8, the J call TRBJ2-1; 10 bases fit TRBD1. The junction had 4 bases not matched to a gene; V was cut back by 5 bases and J by 6 bases. Germline lookup yields CDR1 SGHVS and CDR2 FQNEAQ. The CDR3 is made up of 14 amino acids. The CDR3 DNA reads as TGTGCCAGCAGCGCCCGGGACAGGGGCAATGAGCAGTTCTTC. It encodes CASSARDRGNEQFF.

The chain employs TRBV27 and TRBJ2-7; D is undetermined. Germline assignment: CDR1 MNHEY and CDR2 SMNVEV (reference sequence). The CDR3 extends over 14 amino acids. The ends were cut back, 5 bases at V and 0 bases at J, with 11 bases in the middle. DNA for the CDR3: TGTGCCAGCAGTCCCCGGGCCTACTCCTACGAGCAGTACTTC. Its translation: CASSPRAYSYEQYF.

The J gene is TRBJ1-6, the V gene TRBV27, with 7 bases fitting TRBD1. Per the germline V gene, CDR1 is MNHEY and CDR2 is SMNVEV (reference sequence). Trimming took 3 bases from V and 16 from J; bases not matched to a gene: 12. The CDR3 is made up of 14 amino acids. In DNA, the CDR3 is TGTGCCAGCAGTTTGACGACAGGGCCCTCGGTACTCCACTTT. The encoded protein is CASSLTTGPSVLHF.

This clone turned up a few times. The chain recombines TRBV18 with TRBJ2-1; D remains unclear. Per the germline V gene, CDR1 is KGHSH and CDR2 is LQKENI. CDR3 length: 11 amino acids. The V end was cut by 5 bases, the J end by 7 bases, with 6 bases between. In DNA, the CDR3 is TGTGCCAGCTCATCTAGTAATGAGCAGTTCTTC. Translation gives CASSSSNEQFF.

The chain has TRBV2 and TRBJ1-1; perhaps TRBD1 as D (6 bases). This CDR3 comprises 12 residues. V gave up 6 bases and J gave up 6 bases, with 11 bases separating them. CDR1 and CDR2 (germline): SNHLY, FYNNEI. The CDR3 coding sequence is TGTGCCAGCAGCGCCACAGGGCCTGAAGCTTTCTTT. It specifies CASSATGPEAFF.

The chain carries TRBV27 and TRBJ2-7, with TRBD2 matching over 7 bases. This CDR3 comprises 15 residues. Germline CDR1 is MNHEY and CDR2 is SMNVEV (reference sequence). V shed 3 bases, J shed 0 bases, and the junction held 5 bases outside the gene matches. CDR3 sequence: CASSFRGGSSYEQYF. The CDR3 DNA reads as TGTGCCAGCAGTTTCCGCGGGGGAAGCTCCTACGAGCAGTACTTC.

Comment on this clone: The final CDR3 position lacks the conserved phenylalanine or tryptophan, pointing to a likely read error. This chain links TRBV29-1 with TRBJ1-2; D possibly corresponds to TRBD1 (5 bases). The CDR3 runs 13 residues. The germline V gene has CDR1 SQVTM and CDR2 ANQGSEA. V lost 5 bases to trimming and J lost 3 bases, with 13 bases between them. The CDR3 DNA follows: TGCAGCGTTCCGGGACTCTCCTACTATGGCTACACCCTC. It translates to CSVPGLSYYGYTL.

J is TRBJ2-7 and V is TRBV6-6; 8 positions agree with TRBD1. Germline V CDR1 and CDR2: MNHNY, SVGAGI (reference sequence). The CDR3 loop spans 16 amino acids. V shed 2 bases, J shed 6 bases, and the junction held 12 bases outside the gene matches. The CDR3 DNA sequence: TGTGCCAGCAGTTACACACCCCCGGGACAGGTCTCCGAGCAGTACTTC. Translation gives CASSYTPPGQVSEQYF.

In this sample, this clone turned up once. The chain has TRBV7-8 and TRBJ1-4, with a weak D call TRBD1 (6 bases). The CDR3 has 18 amino acids. V was cut by 5 bases and J by 4 bases, with 23 bases left in between. Germline V gene lookup returns CDR1 SGHVS and CDR2 FQNEAQ. The DNA of the CDR3 is TGTGCCAGCAGCCTGCAGGGGCGCCGGAGGAAATTTAATGAAAAACTGTTTTTT. This encodes CASSLQGRRRKFNEKLFF.

This clone has only one observation. The rearrangement joins TRBV19 to TRBJ1-2; 9 bases agree with TRBD1. J was trimmed by 7 bases and V by 7 bases; bases with no gene match: 13. Germline V gene lookup returns CDR1 LNHDA and CDR2 SQIVND (reference sequence). The CDR3 is 15 residues long. The CDR3 DNA reads as TGTGCCAGTATGACCGGGACAGGGATCCTGCGTGGCTACACCTTC. Its protein is CASMTGTGILRGYTF.

The J gene is TRBJ2-5, the V gene TRBV2; 9 nucleotides match TRBD2. The junction had 12 bases not matched to a gene; V was cut back by 6 bases and J by 7 bases. This CDR3 is 15 amino acids long. CDR1 and CDR2 from the germline V gene are SNHLY and FYNNEI. CDR3 nucleotides: TGTGCCAGCAGCGTCCGGACTAGCGCCTTTGGGACCCAGTACTTC. It is translated as CASSVRTSAFGTQYF.

The V and J genes are TRBV10-2 and TRBJ1-2; 7 bases fit TRBD1. In germline, CDR1 is WSHSY, CDR2 SAAADI. The CDR3 loop spans 13 amino acids. The junction had 5 bases not matched to a gene; V was cut back by 8 bases and J by 2 bases. The CDR3 DNA is TGCGCCAGCCAAGGACAGGACAACTATGGCTACACCTTC. Protein: CASQGQDNYGYTF.

This chain uses TRBV7-9 with TRBJ1-1; tentatively, D is TRBD1 (5 bases). In germline, CDR1 is SEHNR, CDR2 FQNEAQ (reference sequence). V dropped 6 bases and J dropped 3 bases, with 11 bases sitting between them. This CDR3 is built from 13 residues. The CDR3 nucleotides are TGTGCCAGCAGTTATGGGGGGGACACTGAAGCTTTCTTT. Its translation: CASSYGGDTEAFF.

The CDR3, as DNA: TGTGCCAGCAGCTTAGTGCGGGGTCGGCCCCAGCATTTT. The encoded protein is CASSLVRGRPQHF. J is TRBJ1-5 and V is TRBV7-2; no firm D call. The CDR3 loop spans 13 amino acids. Trimming stripped 1 base from V and 9 bases from J, with 10 bases between. Germline assignment: CDR1 SGHTA and CDR2 FQGNSA.

In its sample, this clone was seen once. CDR3 residues: CASSLSQGNQPQHF. The DNA of the CDR3 is TGTGCCAGCAGTTTGAGTCAGGGCAATCAGCCCCAGCATTTT. This chain links TRBV28 with TRBJ1-5; no clear D gene. Germline loops: CDR1 MDHEN, CDR2 SYDVKM. The germline V and J ends were trimmed by 3 bases and 2 bases, with 8 bases remaining between them. The CDR3 contains 14 residues.

The genes are TRBV4-3 and TRBJ1-2; D unclear. V lost 0 bases and J 2 bases, leaving 19 bases between the germline ends. Germline values: CDR1 LGHNA, CDR2 YSLEER. The CDR3 runs to 18 residues. CDR3 sequence reads: CASSQDPISDPSNYGYTF. Here the CDR3 DNA reads TGCGCCAGCAGCCAAGATCCGATTTCTGACCCGTCCAACTATGGCTACACCTTC.

The chain carries TRBV4-2 and TRBJ2-3; 7 bases align to TRBD2. The CDR3 extends over 16 amino acids. Trimming removed 0 bases from V and 5 bases from J; junction bases left unmatched: 8. Germline V gene sequence: CDR1 LGHNA, CDR2 YNFKEQ. CDR3 loop: CASSQEWRGWLDTQYF. The CDR3 DNA is TGTGCCAGCAGCCAAGAGTGGCGGGGGTGGTTAGATACGCAGTATTTT.

This rearrangement joins TRBV6-5 to TRBJ2-7, with D hard to call. V was cut by 5 bases and J by 6 bases, with 11 bases left in between. Germline V gene sequence: CDR1 MNHEY, CDR2 SVGAGI. CDR3 size: 12 residues. The CDR3 protein is CASSTSLSEQYF. The CDR3 nucleotides read TGTGCCAGCAGTACGAGTCTATCCGAGCAGTACTTC.

The V call is TRBV6-1, the J call TRBJ2-7; D unclear. Trimming shortened V by 8 bases and J by 0 bases, and 11 bases separated the two germline ends. The CDR3 covers 13 residues. Germline V lookup: CDR1 MNHNS, CDR2 SASEGT. The chain's CDR3 is CASDGPLSYEQYF. CDR3 DNA: TGTGCCAGCGATGGACCGCTCTCCTACGAGCAGTACTTC.

This chain uses TRBV5-4 with TRBJ2-7, with D possibly TRBD2 on 6 matching bases. The CDR3 has 14 amino acids. CDR1 and CDR2 (germline): SGHNT, YYREEE (reference sequence). The germline V and J ends were trimmed by 0 bases and 4 bases, with 11 bases remaining between them. CDR3 region: CASSLGRGPYEQYF. CDR3 sequence (DNA): TGTGCCAGCAGCTTGGGGCGGGGCCCTTACGAGCAGTACTTC.

The CDR3 region is CASSQRGYNEQFF. The CDR3 coding sequence is TGCGCCAGCAGCCAAAGGGGATACAATGAGCAGTTCTTC. The V gene is TRBV4-1, the J gene TRBJ2-1, with D possibly TRBD1 on 5 matching bases. The CDR3 runs to 13 residues. V lost 2 bases and J lost 4, with 6 bases in between. The germline V gene encodes CDR1 MGHRA and CDR2 YSYEKL.

This chain's CDR3 is CASSLLAGGVDTQYF. The DNA of the CDR3 is TGCGCCAGCAGTTTACTAGCGGGGGGCGTGGATACGCAGTATTTT. The rearrangement links TRBV10-2 to TRBJ2-3, with 12 bases matching TRBD2. V lost 5 bases, J lost 6 bases, and 6 bases stayed unmatched. CDR3 size: 15 residues. Germline V gene lookup returns CDR1 WSHSY and CDR2 SAAADI.

This clone is a singleton in its sample. The chain uses TRBV10-1 and TRBJ1-1, with D maybe TRBD1 (6 bases). V lost 4 bases and J lost 1, with 7 bases in between. Germline-derived CDR1 and CDR2 are WNHNN and SYGVQD (reference sequence). The CDR3 spans 13 residues. CDR3 in amino acids: CASSGQANTEAFF. The CDR3 nucleotides read TGCGCCAGCAGTGGACAGGCGAACACTGAAGCTTTCTTT.

The chain employs TRBV20-1 and TRBJ2-1; 9 bases line up with TRBD2. Germline lookup yields CDR1 DFQATT and CDR2 SNEGSKA (reference sequence). The CDR3 is 11 amino acids. Trimming took 5 bases from V and 9 from J; bases not matched to a gene: 2. In DNA form, the CDR3 reads TGCAGTGCTCTTAGCGGGGGTGAGCAGTTCTTC. Amino acids: CSALSGGEQFF.

The chain combines TRBV18 with TRBJ1-2; tentatively, D is TRBD1 (5 bases). CDR3 size: 15 residues. Germline CDR1 and CDR2: KGHSH and LQKENI. V was pared by 3 bases and J by 5 bases, with 16 bases between. The CDR3 DNA sequence: TGTGCCAGCTCACCCTCCAGGGATGGCGGGTATGGCTACACCTTC. Amino acid sequence: CASSPSRDGGYGYTF.

This chain connects TRBV14 to TRBJ1-1, with 7 bases fitting TRBD1. The V segment lost 1 base and the J segment 7 bases; nucleotides outside the gene matches: 9. CDR3 length: 15 residues. Germline V gene sequence: CDR1 SGHDN, CDR2 FVKESK. Written as DNA, the CDR3 is TGTGCCAGCAGCCAAGCTGGGACAGTTCCGTTTGAAGCTTTCTTT. Translating gives CASSQAGTVPFEAFF. Looking up the rest from reference TRBV14 and TRBJ1-1 gives the full variable domain: EAGVTQFPSHSVIEKGQTVTLRCDPISGHDNLYWYRRVMGKEIKFLLHFVKESKQDESGMPNNRFLAERTGGTYSTLKVQPAELEDSGVYFCASSQAGTVPFEAFFGQGTRLTVV.